The 11 T cell receptor beta chains in this list originate from one sample, sequenced in a study of Graves' ophthalmopathy and Graves' hyperthyroidism. TCR beta CDR3 regions were amplified from RNA transcripts. Second-round multiplex PCR followed a first-round RT-PCR using HTBI primers. A single record per CDR3 protein comes from TCRdb applying MiXCR to the multiplex PCR reads. The sample records 560,000 or so distinct CDR3 sequences, approximately 37% being singletons. The sequencing input was peripheral blood or thyroid tissue (not recorded which). The receptors derive from an adult man with Graves' hyperthyroidism.

In this sample, this clonotype turned up a few times. The chain couples TRBV20-1 to TRBJ2-7, with D unclear. Per the germline V gene, CDR1 is DFQATT and CDR2 is SNEGSKA (reference sequence). V lost 2 bases, J lost 2 bases, and 13 bases lay in between. The CDR3 is 14 amino acids. CDR3 bases: TGCAGTGCTAGAAAACAGTTTCTACCCTACGAGCAGTACTTC. Protein: CSARKQFLPYEQYF.

The rearrangement uses TRBV10-3 and TRBJ1-5, with D perhaps matching TRBD1 (6 bases). CDR3 size: 13 residues. Germline V gene data show CDR1 as ENHRY and CDR2 as SYGVKD. Trimming removed 3 bases at V and 11 bases at J, with 14 bases between. The CDR3 here is CAISEGGQETQHF. In nucleotides, the CDR3 is TGTGCCATCAGTGAAGGGGGACAAGAGACCCAGCATTTT.

This clonotype was picked up many times. This chain connects TRBV6-5 to TRBJ2-5; 7 bases match TRBD1. The CDR3 runs 13 residues. Germline loops: CDR1 MNHEY, CDR2 SVGAGI. V shed 8 bases, J shed 3 bases, and the junction held 6 bases outside the gene matches. The CDR3 here is CASLGQGEETQYF. In DNA, the CDR3 is TGTGCCAGCCTAGGCCAGGGGGAAGAGACCCAGTACTTC.

This clonotype was seen repeatedly, ten times or more. Here the CDR3 reads CASSSGRPFYGYTF. CDR3 nucleotide sequence: TGTGCCAGCAGCTCCGGACGGCCCTTCTATGGCTACACCTTC. V is TRBV7-9 and J is TRBJ1-2, with D hard to call. The CDR3 runs to 14 residues. CDR1 is SEHNR, CDR2 FQNEAQ, per germline (reference sequence). V dropped 4 bases and J dropped 4 bases, with 13 bases sitting between them.

This clonotype was picked up many times. The rearrangement links TRBV12-3 or TRBV12-4 to TRBJ1-1; possibly TRBD1 for D (6 bases). The V end lost 6 bases, the J end lost 4 bases, and 12 bases lay between the germline ends. The CDR3 contains 13 residues. The chain's CDR3 is CASRRTDATEAFF. The CDR3, as DNA: TGTGCCAGCAGGAGGACAGACGCCACTGAAGCTTTCTTT.

This clonotype was observed a handful of times. The chain is built from TRBV20-1 and TRBJ2-3, with TRBD2 matching 7 bases. Trimming cost V 6 bases and J 1 base; bases outside gene matches: 13. The CDR3 is 16 amino acids. Germline lookup yields CDR1 DFQATT and CDR2 SNEGSKA (reference sequence). The CDR3 spells CSATPILALGTDTQYF. The CDR3 coding sequence is TGCAGTGCAACCCCCATACTAGCGCTTGGCACAGATACGCAGTATTTT.

This clonotype has only a few counts. DNA for the CDR3: TGCAGTGCTAGGACCCCGCAGGGAGGTGGGGCGAACACTGAAGCTTTCTTT. This gives the protein CSARTPQGGGANTEAFF. This rearrangement joins TRBV20-1 to TRBJ1-1, with a weak D call TRBD1 (5 bases). V lost 3 bases and J 1 base, leaving 21 bases between the germline ends. Germline V lookup: CDR1 DFQATT, CDR2 SNEGSKA (reference sequence). The CDR3 sequence is 17 residues long.

This clonotype came up once. The rearrangement links TRBV7-3 to TRBJ2-7; no firm D call. Trimming took 3 bases from V and 0 from J, leaving 12 bases between them. CDR1 is SGHTA and CDR2 is FQGTGA in the germline V gene. This CDR3 spans 15 amino acids. CDR3 amino acids: CASSFMDAGSYEQYF. CDR3 sequence (DNA): TGTGCCAGCAGCTTTATGGACGCCGGCTCCTACGAGCAGTACTTC.

V usage is TRBV25-1 and J usage is TRBJ1-1; D remains ambiguous. Trimming took off 3 bases at V and 3 bases at J, with 17 bases between the two ends. CDR1 MGHDK and CDR2 SYGVNS come from the germline V gene. CDR3 length: 16 residues. The CDR3 is CASSDPGNYGYTEAFF. CDR3 nucleotide sequence: TGTGCCAGCAGTGATCCGGGGAACTATGGCTACACTGAAGCTTTCTTT.

In its sample, this clonotype was seen many times. CDR3 DNA: TGTGCCAGCAGTTACAGGGTAGGGAACGAGCAGTACTTC. The encoded protein is CASSYRVGNEQYF. The chain uses TRBV12-3 or TRBV12-4 and TRBJ2-7; perhaps TRBD1 as D (6 bases). The CDR3 is 13 residues long. V lost 4 bases, J lost 5 bases, and 12 bases lay in between.

This clonotype has ten or more counts. This rearrangement joins TRBV20-1 to TRBJ2-2; maybe TRBD2 (6 bases). Between the trimmed V and J ends, which lost 6 bases and 0 bases, there was a span of 14 bases. The V gene's germline CDR1 is DFQATT and CDR2 SNEGSKA (reference sequence). This CDR3 has 15 amino acids. CDR3 amino acids: CSARHSGSNTGELFF. CDR3 in DNA: TGCAGTGCCCGGCACAGCGGGTCGAACACCGGGGAGCTGTTTTTT.